One and the same sample provided the 21 T cell receptor beta chains below, sequenced in a study of OX40 agonist ivuxolimab in advanced cancers. Some clones are missing from TCRdb's copy, which holds only in-frame ones; the method was immunoSEQ multiplex PCR. The repertoire holds 85,000 to 90,000 clones, with 92% as singletons. Sequencing used CD4+ or CD8+ T cells sorted from blood, obtained in a trial of the OX40 agonist ivuxolimab. The receptors stem from an adult with an advanced solid tumor such as melanoma, head and neck, liver or kidney cancer.

This clone was picked up one time. This chain joins TRBV4-2 and TRBJ1-1, with D uncertain. V was trimmed by 0 bases and J by 4 bases, leaving 12 bases between them. This CDR3 has 15 amino acids. CDR1 and CDR2 from the germline V gene are LGHNA and YNFKEQ. DNA for the CDR3: TGTGCCAGCAGCCAAGAGCCTTGGTCCGGCACTGAAGCTTTCTTT. Residues: CASSQEPWSGTEAFF.

This clone was seen only once. This chain links TRBV2 with TRBJ2-7, with unresolved D. V gave up 4 bases and J gave up 5 bases, with 6 bases separating them. The germline CDR1 and CDR2 sequences are SNHLY and FYNNEI. CDR3 length: 11 amino acids. The chain's CDR3 is CASSGTHEQYF. As DNA, the CDR3 is TGTGCCAGCAGTGGAACCCACGAGCAGTACTTC. The full variable domain, with the rest looked up from reference TRBV2 and TRBJ2-7, is EPEVTQTPSHQVTQMGQEVILRCVPISNHLYFYWYRQILGQKVEFLVSFYNNEISEKSEIFDDQFSVERPDGSNFTLKIRSTKLEDSAMYFCASSGTHEQYFGPGTRLTVT.

The chain combines TRBV15 with TRBJ2-7, with 8 bases identical to TRBD1. V was clipped by 8 bases and J by 6 bases; unmatched bases: 12. CDR1 and CDR2 (germline): LNHNV, YYDKDF (reference sequence). CDR3 length: 14 residues. The CDR3 coding sequence is TGTGCCACCGCTAACCCCAGGGGGCGCGGCGAGCAGTACTTC. It codes for CATANPRGRGEQYF.

The chain combines TRBV28 with TRBJ2-7; TRBD1 matches 9 bases. This CDR3 has 15 residues. J gave up 3 bases and V 4 bases, and 7 bases lay outside the gene matches. Per the germline V gene, CDR1 is MDHEN and CDR2 is SYDVKM. In DNA form, the CDR3 reads TGTGCCAGCAGTTGGGGGACGACAGGGGGCTACGAGCAGTACTTC. Translating it yields CASSWGTTGGYEQYF.

The CDR3 region is CASSLQQPNTGELFF. The CDR3, as DNA: TGTGCCAGCAGCTTGCAACAGCCGAACACCGGGGAGCTGTTTTTT. The chain recombines TRBV5-4 with TRBJ2-2; unclear D gene. The CDR3 extends over 15 amino acids. V was pared by 1 base and J by 0 bases, with 7 bases between. Per the germline V gene, CDR1 is SGHNT and CDR2 is YYREEE (reference sequence).

This chain uses TRBV18 with TRBJ2-7; 10 bases line up with TRBD1. Germline V lookup: CDR1 KGHSH, CDR2 LQKENI. This CDR3 contains 16 residues. V lost 3 bases and J lost 3; bases outside the gene matches: 8. CDR3 sequence (DNA): TGTGCCAGCTCACCGAACGGAGGGACAGGGGTCTACGAGCAGTACTTC. Its protein is CASSPNGGTGVYEQYF. Full variable domain (outside the CDR3, taken from reference TRBV18 and TRBJ2-7): NAGVMQNPRHLVRRRGQEARLRCSPMKGHSHVYWYRQLPEEGLKFMVYLQKENIIDESGMPKERFSAEFPKEGPSILRIQQVVRGDSAAYFCASSPNGGTGVYEQYFGPGTRLTVT.

The rearrangement joins TRBV7-9 to TRBJ2-7; TRBD1 matches at 8 bases. This CDR3 comprises 13 residues. Germline lookup yields CDR1 SEHNR and CDR2 FQNEAQ (reference sequence). Losses at the gene ends were 5 bases for V and 6 bases for J; bases not matched to a gene: 6. The CDR3 bases are TGTGCCAGCAGCAGGACAGGGTATGCCGAGCAGTACTTC. It specifies CASSRTGYAEQYF. The variable domain in full, completed from reference TRBV7-9 and TRBJ2-7, reads DTGVSQNPRHKITKRGQNVTFRCDPISEHNRLYWYRQTLGQGPEFLTYFQNEAQLEKSRLLSDRFSAERPKGSFSTLEIQRTEQGDSAMYLCASSRTGYAEQYFGPGTRLTVT.

V gene TRBV5-8 combines with J gene TRBJ1-5, with a weak D call TRBD1 (5 bases). V lost 4 bases and J lost 5, with 16 bases in between. The CDR3 length is 15 residues. CDR1 is SGHTS and CDR2 is YDEGEE in the germline V gene. CDR3 DNA: TGTGCCAGCAGCCCCGGGACGCAGCCCGATCAGCCCCAGCATTTT. It translates to CASSPGTQPDQPQHF.

The genes are TRBV7-2 and TRBJ1-5; unclear D gene. Germline V gene data show CDR1 as SGHTA and CDR2 as FQGNSA. Trimming stripped 1 base from V and 3 bases from J, with 4 bases between. The CDR3 covers 13 residues. CDR3 region: CASSLVSNQPQHF. The CDR3 DNA follows: TGTGCCAGCAGCTTAGTTTCCAATCAGCCCCAGCATTTT.

The chain links TRBV6-1 to TRBJ1-2, with 9 positions matching TRBD1. The V segment lost 7 bases and the J segment 8 bases; nucleotides outside the gene matches: 14. The CDR3 extends over 15 amino acids. Germline-derived CDR1 and CDR2 are MNHNS and SASEGT. CDR3 nucleotide sequence: TGTGCCAGCATTCTTCTAACAGGGGGCGTGCGGGGCTACACCTTC. Translation: CASILLTGGVRGYTF.

The gene calls are TRBV15 and TRBJ2-7; TRBD2 might be the D (6 bases). The CDR3 spans 13 residues. Between the trimmed V and J ends, which lost 3 bases and 2 bases, there was a span of 8 bases. Germline V gives CDR1 LNHNV, CDR2 YYDKDF (reference sequence). The CDR3 here is CATSRKRAYEQYF. In nucleotides, the CDR3 is TGTGCCACCAGCAGGAAGCGGGCCTACGAGCAGTACTTC.

CDR3 nucleotides: TGTGCCAGCAGCGCTACAGGGGGCTTCACTGAAGCTTTCTTT. Residues: CASSATGGFTEAFF. The chain employs TRBV6-1 and TRBJ1-1; TRBD1 agrees at 9 bases. In germline, CDR1 is MNHNS, CDR2 SASEGT. CDR3 length equals 14 residues. Germline trimming cut 6 bases from V and 4 bases from J; bases unmatched to any gene: 6.

CDR3 amino acids: CASSQQTSGYYEQYF. The CDR3 DNA follows: TGCGCCAGCAGCCAACAGACTAGCGGATACTACGAGCAGTACTTC. The chain uses TRBV4-3 and TRBJ2-7; TRBD2 agrees at 9 bases. Germline CDR1 is LGHNA and CDR2 is YSLEER. The ends lost 2 bases at V and 3 bases at J; junction bases unmatched: 5. The CDR3 has 15 residues.

This chain joins TRBV11-3 and TRBJ2-2; weak D call: TRBD2 (7 bases). V dropped 8 bases and J dropped 5 bases, with 24 bases sitting between them. Germline V lookup: CDR1 SGHNT, CDR2 YENEEA. CDR3 length: 17 residues. The CDR3 region is CASSYGGPRGLTGELFF. The CDR3, as DNA: TGTGCCAGCTCCTACGGGGGGCCACGGGGCCTGACCGGGGAGCTGTTTTTT.

The chain uses TRBV28 and TRBJ1-2; tentative D call: TRBD1 (6 bases). Per germline, CDR1 MDHEN and CDR2 SYDVKM. V was clipped by 4 bases and J by 2 bases, with 20 bases between them. The CDR3 consists of 17 residues. CDR3 coding DNA: TGTGCCAGCAGTTCCGCCCAGCCAGGGGATTCCAACTATGGCTACACCTTC. It codes for CASSSAQPGDSNYGYTF.

The CDR3 DNA follows: TGTGCCAGCAGCTTACTACGACAGGGAGTTTCGAACACCGGGGAGCTGTTTTTT. This sequence encodes CASSLLRQGVSNTGELFF. This rearrangement joins TRBV5-6 to TRBJ2-2, with 7 bases aligning to TRBD1. The CDR3 runs 18 residues. CDR1 and CDR2 (germline): SGHDT, YYEEEE. V lost 2 bases and J lost 0; bases outside the gene matches: 10.

This sequence joins TRBV5-6 and TRBJ1-2; D gene unclear. V was trimmed by 0 bases and J by 4 bases, leaving 4 bases between them. The length of the CDR3 is 12 residues. Germline V CDR1 and CDR2: SGHDT, YYEEEE. The DNA of the CDR3 is TGTGCCAGCAGCTTGGACTTCTATGGCTACACCTTC. Translation: CASSLDFYGYTF.

The chain employs TRBV7-9 and TRBJ2-7; 11 nucleotides match TRBD2. J gave up 7 bases and V 5 bases, and 10 bases lay outside the gene matches. The germline V gene encodes CDR1 SEHNR and CDR2 FQNEAQ (reference sequence). This CDR3 comprises 15 residues. The CDR3 coding sequence is TGTGCCAGCAGCCCCGGGACTAGCGGACCCCGGGAGCAGTACTTC. Its translation is CASSPGTSGPREQYF.

V and J are TRBV19 and TRBJ1-3; 7 bases map to TRBD1. CDR3 size: 14 residues. Germline V gene data show CDR1 as LNHDA and CDR2 as SQIVND (reference sequence). The trim removed 7 bases at V and 0 bases at J, leaving 3 bases unmatched. CDR3 sequence: CASTTGYSGNTIYF. The DNA of the CDR3 is TGTGCCAGTACGACAGGGTACTCTGGAAACACCATATATTTT. The variable domain in full, with the rest retrieved from reference TRBV19 and TRBJ1-3, is DGGITQSPKYLFRKEGQNVTLSCEQNLNHDAMYWYRQDPGQGLRLIYYSQIVNDFQKGDIAEGYSVSREKKESFPLTVTSAQKNPTAFYLCASTTGYSGNTIYFGEGSWLTVV.

The rearrangement links TRBV5-6 to TRBJ1-3; no firm D call. Per the germline V gene, CDR1 is SGHDT and CDR2 is YYEEEE. Trimming shortened V by 4 bases and J by 0 bases, and 8 bases separated the two germline ends. CDR3 size: 14 residues. CDR3 region: CASSNYRSGNTIYF. CDR3 bases: TGTGCCAGCAGCAATTACCGCTCTGGAAACACCATATATTTT.

On this clone: One junction end does not reproduce the germline sequence, and a read error may be involved. This rearrangement joins TRBV5-1 to TRBJ2-1; D is perhaps TRBD1 (5 bases). Germline V CDR1 and CDR2: SGHRS, YFSETQ. CDR3 length: 12 amino acids. CDR3 sequence (DNA): TGCGCCAGCAGCTTGGAGGGGCCAGAGCGGTTCTTC. Protein product: CASSLEGPERFF.